A selection of T cell receptor beta chains follows, all from one sample in a study of chemoradiotherapy in HPV16-positive cancers. TCRdb's table, derived via immunoSEQ multiplex PCR, lists solely in-frame clones and lacks some. The repertoire holds some 4,700 clones, around 72% seen once, with approximately 4.3% in the top ten. The source material was tumor tissue, sampled from a patient who underwent chemoradiotherapy. The receptors originated from a human donor with HPV-associated anogenital cancer. Each CDR3 is given with its conserved first and last residue. Fields, in order: V gene, J gene, CDR3 protein.

TRBV4-1	TRBJ2-7	CASSDNTGRSYEQYF
TRBV13	TRBJ2-2	CASSLSGRRSDTGELFF
TRBV19	TRBJ1-1	CATAQGWENTEAFF
TRBV7-6	TRBJ2-1	CASSPPGTSGYNEQFF
TRBV7-9	TRBJ1-5	CASSSPGSSQPQHF
TRBV14	TRBJ2-5	CASSAQETQYF
TRBV6-5	TRBJ2-7	CASRRAEYGYEQYF
TRBV27	TRBJ2-5	CASSLYSLRGGEETQYF
TRBV9	TRBJ1-2	CASSPTQTPYGYTF
TRBV7-9	TRBJ2-7	CASSLAGVLTTGEQYF
TRBV28	TRBJ1-2	CASSPGRLNYGYTF
TRBV2	TRBJ1-5	CASRALQIQPQHF
TRBV27	TRBJ1-1	CASWKWGTEAFF
TRBV5-1	TRBJ2-7	CASSLASGEHYEQYF
TRBV19	TRBJ1-6	CASSEGLRSPLHF
TRBV30	TRBJ1-6	CASGAEYNSPLHF